The T cell receptor (beta chain) described here comes from a study of T-cell memory formation after mild COVID-19. This clonotype showed up just a few times. Germline CDR1 is SGHDN and CDR2 is FVKESK. The V gene lost 4 bases and the J gene lost 3 bases, with 15 bases spanning the gap. This CDR3 comprises 16 residues. Using its own MiXCR run on the 5' RACE reads, TCRdb lists one record per CDR3 protein. This table holds 550,000 to 700,000 distinct CDR3 sequences, under 20% found once. Sample: PBMCs or a T cell subset sorted from them (not recorded which). This sequence joins TRBV14 and TRBJ1-4; D perhaps matches TRBD1 (6 bases). This clonotype was sampled from an adult woman who had mild COVID-19 (a few samples of this study predate the infection). Cell type and time point are not known. The CDR3 region is CASSRGGHPANEKLFF. CDR3 in DNA: TGTGCCAGCAGCCGTGGGGGGCACCCGGCTAATGAAAAACTGTTTTTT.